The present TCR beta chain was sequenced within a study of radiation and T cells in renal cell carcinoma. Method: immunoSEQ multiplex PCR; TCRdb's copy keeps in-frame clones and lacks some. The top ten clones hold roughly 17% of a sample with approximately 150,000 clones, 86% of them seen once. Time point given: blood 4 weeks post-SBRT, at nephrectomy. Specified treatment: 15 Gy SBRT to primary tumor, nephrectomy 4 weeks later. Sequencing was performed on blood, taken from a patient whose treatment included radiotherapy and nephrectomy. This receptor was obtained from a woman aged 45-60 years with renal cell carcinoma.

The CDR3: CATSTGDNYGYTF. The CDR3 region has the DNA TGTGCCACTTCGACAGGGGATAACTATGGCTACACCTTC. This rearrangement joins TRBV19 to TRBJ1-2; 8 positions match TRBD1. Germline CDR1 is LNHDA and CDR2 is SQIVND (reference sequence). The CDR3 totals 13 residues. Germline trimming cut 10 bases from V and 1 base from J; bases unmatched to any gene: 5.